The 26 T cell receptor beta chains listed next were all sequenced from one sample in a study of post-analysis software for immune sequencing data. Study results and limitations: Included in a set of about 5 TRBV segments more frequent in patients than controls were TRBV5-6, TRBV5-1 and TRBV20-1.

Unique molecular identifiers were present in the TCR beta cDNA libraries. TCRdb re-analysed the PCR reads in MiXCR, keeping a single row per CDR3 protein. The sample gives hundreds of thousands of distinct CDR3 sequences, 25% to 30% of which show up once; around 0.56% is in the top ten. Which antigens these TCRs recognize remains unknown. Source material: blood. All receptors come from a girl aged 10-17 years with multiple sclerosis.

This sequence joins TRBV20-1 and TRBJ1-2, with D possibly matching TRBD1 (5 bases). The CDR3 runs to 12 residues. Germline V gives CDR1 DFQATT, CDR2 SNEGSKA (reference sequence). The ends were cut back, 1 base at V and 4 bases at J, with 7 bases in the middle. CDR3 protein: CSARGDFYGYTF. CDR3 DNA: TGCAGTGCTAGAGGGGACTTCTATGGCTACACCTTC.

The chain couples TRBV12-3 or TRBV12-4 to TRBJ2-3; tentative D call: TRBD2 (5 bases). The V and J ends lost 6 bases and 4 bases respectively, with 11 bases between them. This CDR3 has 13 residues. CDR3 protein: CASSHGMSDTQYF. The CDR3 bases are TGTGCCAGCAGCCACGGGATGTCAGATACGCAGTATTTT.

The table lists this clonotype with a few counts. The rearrangement uses TRBV10-3 and TRBJ1-6; 7 bases are a match to TRBD1. Germline values: CDR1 ENHRY, CDR2 SYGVKD. V trimming: 11 bases; J trimming: 7 bases; junction bases outside the gene matches: 8. There are 13 residues in the CDR3. CDR3 sequence: CAAQTGWNSPLHF. CDR3 bases: TGTGCCGCCCAGACAGGGTGGAATTCACCCCTCCACTTT.

There are a few counts of this clonotype. J is TRBJ2-3 and V is TRBV6-4, with a possible D match to TRBD2 (6 bases). This CDR3 is 16 amino acids long. The V gene's germline CDR1 is MRHNA and CDR2 SNTAGT. V dropped 5 bases and J dropped 5 bases, with 20 bases sitting between them. DNA for the CDR3: TGTGCCAGCAGTCCGTTTTCTCCGGGACTGGGAGATACGCAGTATTTT. Its translation: CASSPFSPGLGDTQYF.

The genes are TRBV6-5 and TRBJ1-4, with a possible D match to TRBD1 (6 bases). Deletions cut 0 bases from V and 5 bases from J, with 25 bases between. The CDR3 extends over 20 amino acids. Germline V lookup: CDR1 MNHEY, CDR2 SVGAGI. CDR3 residues: CASSYSMAGGPVGGNEKLFF. CDR3 nucleotide sequence: TGTGCCAGCAGTTACTCGATGGCAGGTGGACCTGTCGGGGGCAATGAAAAACTGTTTTTT.

This clonotype turned up a few times. The germline gene is not matched at one end of the junction; a read error may be the cause. The chain carries TRBV12-3 or TRBV12-4 and TRBJ2-3; the D gene is possibly TRBD1 (6 bases). The CDR3 covers 14 residues. The CDR3 region has the DNA TGTGCCAGCAGTCTTGGACAGAGAACAGATGCGCAGTATTTT. Its translation: CASSLGQRTDAQYF.

Points on this clonotype: A read error may explain this, as a much larger clone is one base away. This chain joins TRBV12-3 or TRBV12-4 and TRBJ2-3; 8 bases line up with TRBD2. The CDR3 is 14 residues long. DNA of the CDR3: TGTGCCAGCAGGTTAGCGGGGAGCACAGATACGCAGTATTTT. Protein: CASRLAGSTDTQYF.

This clonotype was counted only a few times. A much larger clone lies a single base off, so this may be a read error. The J gene is TRBJ2-5, the V gene TRBV25-1, with TRBD1 matching 9 bases. The CDR3 contains 13 residues. From germline, CDR1 is MGHDK and CDR2 SYGVNS. CDR3 loop: CATRGQGWEIQYF. CDR3 coding DNA: TGTGCCACTAGGGGACAGGGATGGGAGATCCAGTACTTC.

The rearrangement links TRBV4-1 to TRBJ2-7; D perhaps matches TRBD1 (6 bases). Trimming took 4 bases from V and 3 from J, leaving 10 bases between them. The CDR3 length is 13 residues. CDR1 and CDR2 from the germline V gene are MGHRA and YSYEKL. CDR3 sequence (DNA): TGCGCCAGCAGCCGGGACACCGACTACGAGCAGTACTTC. Its translation: CASSRDTDYEQYF.

CDR3 nucleotides: TGCGCCAGCAGCGCAAAGACAGGGGGCTACGAGCAGTACTTC. Protein sequence: CASSAKTGGYEQYF. The gene calls are TRBV5-1 and TRBJ2-7; 9 nucleotides agree with TRBD1. This CDR3 has 14 amino acids. Per the germline V gene, CDR1 is SGHRS and CDR2 is YFSETQ. Trimming removed 4 bases from V and 3 bases from J; junction bases left unmatched: 5.

Details on this clonotype: A much larger clone sits a single nucleotide away, making a read error possible. The chain recombines TRBV4-3 with TRBJ2-5, with TRBD1 identical over 10 bases. The CDR3 is 19 residues long. Trimming cost V 0 bases and J 13 bases; bases outside gene matches: 23. Germline CDR1 is LGHNA and CDR2 is YSLEER. The CDR3 is CASSQDYETGGLKAYERYF. In DNA, the CDR3 is TGCGCCAGCAGCCAAGATTATGAGACAGGGGGCTTGAAAGCCTACGAGCGGTACTTC.

This clonotype occurred a few times. The J gene is TRBJ2-1, the V gene TRBV9, with D perhaps TRBD1 (6 bases). Germline CDR1 is SGDLS and CDR2 is YYNGEE. CDR3 length equals 15 residues. Trimming cost V 3 bases and J 0 bases, with 10 bases left between them. For the CDR3, the DNA is TGTGCCAGCAGCGGAGGACAGAGCTCCTACAATGAGCAGTTCTTC. Protein: CASSGGQSSYNEQFF. The whole variable domain, filled in from reference TRBV9 and TRBJ2-1, reads DSGVTQTPKHLITATGQRVTLRCSPRSGDLSVYWYQQSLDQGLQFLIQYYNGEERAKGNILERFSAQQFPDLHSELNLSSLELGDSALYFCASSGGQSSYNEQFFGPGTRLTVL.

This clonotype has just a few counts. V is TRBV28 and J is TRBJ2-5; 8 bases map to TRBD1. The J call may not be correct, given that the DNA end is closer to TRBJ2-7. From germline, CDR1 is MDHEN and CDR2 SYDVKM. CDR3 size: 16 residues. CDR3 loop: CASSDYQDRETYEQYF. The CDR3 DNA is TGTGCCAGCAGTGACTATCAGGACAGGGAGACCTACGAGCAGTACTTC.

V and J are TRBV29-1 and TRBJ2-5; D is undetermined. This CDR3 spans 13 amino acids. The V gene's germline CDR1 is SQVTM and CDR2 ANQGSEA. With 7 bases removed from V and 5 bases from J, the gap between germline ends came to 17 bases. The CDR3 DNA sequence: TGCAGCGCCCGGCACCCCCTTTTCGAGACCCAGTACTTC. Translation gives CSARHPLFETQYF.

This clonotype was counted only a few times. The chain is built from TRBV5-6 and TRBJ1-5, with TRBD1 identical over 7 bases. The CDR3 is 13 residues long. V was clipped by 5 bases and J by 4 bases; unmatched bases: 3. Germline values: CDR1 SGHDT, CDR2 YYEEEE. The CDR3: CASSVQGNQPQHF. The CDR3 DNA reads as TGTGCCAGCAGTGTACAGGGGAATCAGCCCCAGCATTTT.

This clonotype was observed a few times. The rearrangement uses TRBV15 and TRBJ2-7; D uncertain. Trimming left V 2 bases short and J 1 base short, with 6 bases between. Germline V gene lookup returns CDR1 LNHNV and CDR2 YYDKDF (reference sequence). The CDR3 spans 13 residues. The CDR3 spells CATSRTTSYEQYF. The CDR3 region has the DNA TGTGCCACCAGCAGAACTACGTCCTACGAGCAGTACTTC.

This rearrangement joins TRBV7-2 to TRBJ2-7; 9 bases map to TRBD2. V shed 1 base, J shed 2 bases, and the junction held 9 bases outside the gene matches. The CDR3 is made up of 17 amino acids. Germline V CDR1 and CDR2: SGHTA, FQGNSA. CDR3 coding DNA: TGTGCCAGCAGCTTAGTCTCCGGACTAGCGCCAACCTACGAGCAGTACTTC. This encodes CASSLVSGLAPTYEQYF.

This rearrangement joins TRBV7-9 to TRBJ1-4, with 8 bases that match TRBD1. The CDR3 runs to 15 residues. V trimming: 6 bases; J trimming: 4 bases; junction bases outside the gene matches: 7. CDR1 SEHNR and CDR2 FQNEAQ come from the germline V gene (reference sequence). In nucleotides, the CDR3 is TGTGCCAGCAGTCTTCGACAGGGGAGTAATGAAAAACTGTTTTTT. Its protein product is CASSLRQGSNEKLFF.

In the case of this clonotype: The junction departs from the called germline gene at one end, perhaps through a read error. This chain connects TRBV29-1 to TRBJ2-3; 8 bases align to TRBD2. Germline CDR1 and CDR2: SQVTM and ANQGSEA. This CDR3 has 14 amino acids. CDR3 region: CSVDGGDFTDMQYF. CDR3 DNA sequence: TGCAGCGTTGACGGGGGGGATTTCACAGATATGCAGTATTTT.

This clonotype was detected a few times. The chain links TRBV5-1 to TRBJ1-2; 9 bases fit TRBD1. The CDR3 is made up of 17 amino acids. V shed 4 bases, J shed 2 bases, and the junction held 12 bases outside the gene matches. Germline loops: CDR1 SGHRS, CDR2 YFSETQ. The CDR3 nucleotides are TGCGCCAGCAGCCCCCACGCCGGGACAGGGCACAACTATGGCTACACCTTC. Translated, it gives CASSPHAGTGHNYGYTF. The whole variable domain, filled in from reference TRBV5-1 and TRBJ1-2, reads KAGVTQTPRYLIKTRGQQVTLSCSPISGHRSVSWYQQTPGQGLQFLFEYFSETQRNKGNFPGRFSGRQFSNSRSEMNVSTLELGDSALYLCASSPHAGTGHNYGYTFGSGTRLTVV.

The chain uses TRBV7-9 and TRBJ1-1, with TRBD1 as a possible D gene (6 bases). Trimming took 5 bases from V and 5 from J, leaving 12 bases between them. Germline V gene data show CDR1 as SEHNR and CDR2 as FQNEAQ (reference sequence). The CDR3 contains 13 residues. CDR3 sequence reads: CASSATGSTEAFF. DNA for the CDR3: TGTGCCAGCAGCGCCACAGGGAGTACTGAAGCTTTCTTT.

The chain couples TRBV7-2 to TRBJ2-7, with 10 bases fitting TRBD2. The CDR3 length is 11 residues. Germline trimming cut 3 bases from V and 12 bases from J; bases unmatched to any gene: 2. Germline CDR1 is SGHTA and CDR2 is FQGNSA. The CDR3 reads CASSFGLAAYF. CDR3 bases: TGTGCCAGCAGCTTCGGACTAGCGGCGTACTTC.

For this clonotype: A much larger clone differs from this one at a single base, so this may be a read error. J is TRBJ2-1 and V is TRBV20-1; D may be TRBD1 (6 bases). The CDR3 runs 14 residues. The V gene's germline CDR1 is DFQATT and CDR2 SNEGSKA (reference sequence). The ends were cut back, 6 bases at V and 10 bases at J, with 22 bases in the middle. CDR3 DNA sequence: TGCAGTGCGCAAGGACAGTTGGGGGTCTACGAGCAGTTCTTC. It codes for CSAQGQLGVYEQFF.

This clonotype was observed a few times. The chain has TRBV5-1 and TRBJ2-3, with D maybe TRBD2 (6 bases). CDR1 is SGHRS, CDR2 YFSETQ, per germline. The CDR3 runs to 15 residues. V shed 3 bases and J shed 2 bases, with 13 bases lying between them. CDR3 protein: CASSWLAKPTDTQYF. The DNA for the CDR3 is TGCGCCAGCAGCTGGCTAGCGAAGCCCACAGATACGCAGTATTTT. Full variable domain (rest looked up from reference TRBV5-1 and TRBJ2-3): KAGVTQTPRYLIKTRGQQVTLSCSPISGHRSVSWYQQTPGQGLQFLFEYFSETQRNKGNFPGRFSGRQFSNSRSEMNVSTLELGDSALYLCASSWLAKPTDTQYFGPGTRLTVL.

This clonotype was detected a few times. CDR3 sequence: CASSLSGGPDTQYF. DNA for the CDR3: TGCGCCAGCAGCTTATCAGGGGGCCCAGATACGCAGTATTTT. The rearrangement joins TRBV5-1 to TRBJ2-3; 8 nucleotides align to TRBD1. The CDR3 has 14 residues. Germline assignment: CDR1 SGHRS and CDR2 YFSETQ. V trimming: 2 bases; J trimming: 4 bases; junction bases outside the gene matches: 3.

In its sample, this clonotype was seen many times. The chain is built from TRBV7-2 and TRBJ2-2; no reliable D call. The CDR3 runs 15 residues. Deletions cut 6 bases from V and 2 bases from J, with 13 bases between. The V gene's germline CDR1 is SGHTA and CDR2 FQGNSA. The CDR3 DNA sequence: TGTGCCAGCAGTAAGATAGAAGGAAACACCGGGGAGCTGTTTTTT. Protein: CASSKIEGNTGELFF.